Below, 7 T cell receptor beta chains from the same sample are listed, as sequenced in a study of human T cells and chemical hapten exposure. The time point here: patch test 3, about 24 weeks after DPC sensitization. Regarding treatment: therapeutic diphenylcyclopropenone sensitization with weekly scalp DPC. Each CDR3 protein is one row after TCRdb ran MiXCR on the RACE reads. Here the sample spans some 79,000 distinct CDR3 sequences, roughly a tenth being singletons. The sequencing here drew on whole blood, taken in connection with sensitization to the hapten diphenylcyclopropenone (DPC). The receptors originated from a woman between 50 and 59 years old with alopecia areata. Some clones in this sample may be carry-over from other donors' samples.

In its sample, this clonotype was seen many times. The gene calls are TRBV11-3 and TRBJ2-1; D uncertain. V shed 5 bases and J shed 2 bases, with 7 bases lying between them. Germline values: CDR1 SGHNT, CDR2 YENEEA. This CDR3 has 13 amino acids. The CDR3 sequence: CASSPRPYNEQFF. For the CDR3, the DNA is TGTGCCAGCAGCCCTAGACCCTACAATGAGCAGTTCTTC.

This clonotype was seen more than once but under ten times. V usage is TRBV5-5 and J usage is TRBJ2-3; 12 bases map to TRBD2. CDR1 is SGHKS, CDR2 YYEKEE, per germline (reference sequence). V was clipped by 4 bases and J by 0 bases; unmatched bases: 6. The CDR3 length is 17 residues. The CDR3 protein is CASSRTGTSGSTDTQYF. The CDR3 DNA follows: TGTGCCAGCAGCCGAACCGGGACTAGCGGGAGCACAGATACGCAGTATTTT.

The chain has TRBV3-1 and TRBJ2-1, with D hard to call. V lost 4 bases and J 9 bases, leaving 7 bases between the germline ends. Germline CDR1 LGHDT, CDR2 YNNKEL (reference sequence). The CDR3 covers 11 residues. The CDR3 protein is CASSRSIEQFF. CDR3 sequence (DNA): TGTGCCAGCAGCCGGAGCATTGAGCAGTTCTTC.

This clonotype was observed a handful of times. This chain joins TRBV29-1 and TRBJ2-5; no clear D. Germline V gives CDR1 SQVTM, CDR2 ANQGSEA. The CDR3 extends over 12 amino acids. Trimming pared 4 bases from V and 2 bases from J, leaving 8 bases between. The CDR3: CSVVAGQETQYF. The CDR3 region has the DNA TGCAGCGTTGTGGCAGGACAAGAGACCCAGTACTTC.

This clonotype was seen ten or more times. The genes are TRBV7-2 and TRBJ2-2; D gene unclear. The CDR3 consists of 13 residues. Trimming took off 5 bases at V and 6 bases at J, with 10 bases between the two ends. Per germline, CDR1 SGHTA and CDR2 FQGNSA. CDR3 region: CASSPQFSGELFF. The CDR3 region has the DNA TGTGCCAGCAGCCCCCAGTTTTCCGGGGAGCTGTTTTTT.

The chain couples TRBV11-2 to TRBJ2-5; no firm D call. CDR3 size: 15 residues. Trimming shortened V by 1 base and J by 5 bases, and 14 bases separated the two germline ends. Looked up from germline, CDR1 is SGHAT and CDR2 is FQNNGV. DNA for the CDR3: TGTGCCAGCAGCTTAGTTGACGGCAGTGAGGAGACCCAGTACTTC. Translated, it gives CASSLVDGSEETQYF.

In its sample, this clonotype was seen a few times. The chain uses TRBV27 and TRBJ2-7; 10 bases agree with TRBD2. The CDR3 runs 15 residues. Trimming cost V 5 bases and J 6 bases; bases outside gene matches: 10. Germline V CDR1 and CDR2: MNHEY, SMNVEV (reference sequence). The CDR3 loop reads CASSVRGTSAAEQYF. Written as DNA, the CDR3 is TGTGCCAGCAGTGTTAGGGGGACTAGCGCGGCCGAGCAGTACTTC.